The rows below give T cell receptor beta chains drawn from one sample of a study of blood T cell repertoires in COVID-19. Sequencing used immunoSEQ multiplex PCR; TCRdb keeps in-frame clones, though not all of them. The table includes roughly 200,000 clones, under 90% detected once. Sequencing was performed on peripheral blood. Receptors originate from a woman of 80 years or more with active or convalescent COVID-19. The CDR3 runs from the conserved cysteine through the conserved F or W. A D gene is named only where the DNA matches it firmly. A row's size may be missing; if present it is once, few, many or a size class.

CDR3nt | CDR3aa | d_gene | j_gene | v_gene | abundance
TGTGCCAGCAGTGGGGGAGGGTCAACCTCCTACGAGCAGTACTTC | CASSGGGSTSYEQYF | TRBD2 | TRBJ2-7 | TRBV28 | NA
TGTGCCAGCAGCCCCGGCGGGCCAGATACGCAGTATTTT | CASSPGGPDTQYF | NA | TRBJ2-3 | TRBV7-3 | once
TGTGCCAGCAGCCATGGGACTAGCGGGGGGATGAGCACAGATACGCAGTATTTT | CASSHGTSGGMSTDTQYF | TRBD2 | TRBJ2-3 | TRBV14 | NA
TGTGCCAGCAGCTTTGGACAGGGGTACACGACCGGGGAGCTGTTTTTT | CASSFGQGYTTGELFF | TRBD1 | TRBJ2-2 | TRBV7-8 | once
TGTGCCAGCAGTTACGAGGGACTAGCGGACTCCTACGAGCAGTACTTC | CASSYEGLADSYEQYF | TRBD2 | TRBJ2-7 | TRBV6-6 | NA
TGCGCCAGCAGCTTGGAGGGACAGATATACAATGAGCAGTTCTTC | CASSLEGQIYNEQFF | TRBD1 | TRBJ2-1 | TRBV5-1 | NA
TGTGCCAGCAGCTTAGGACTAGCCAGTGAGCAGTTCTTC | CASSLGLASEQFF | TRBD2 | TRBJ2-1 | TRBV7-2 | NA
TGTGCCAGCAGGCCCGAGTCTCGGAACACTGAAGCTTTCTTT | CASRPESRNTEAFF | NA | TRBJ1-1 | TRBV28 | NA
TGTGCCAGCAGCCAAGTCCTGTCCCTCTACAATGAGCAGTTCTTC | CASSQVLSLYNEQFF | NA | TRBJ2-1 | TRBV14 | NA
TGTGCCAGCAGCTTAAACAGGGGAAGTTCCTATGGCTACACCTTC | CASSLNRGSSYGYTF | TRBD1 | TRBJ1-2 | TRBV7-2 | once
TGTGCCAGCAGTTTTAGGATCTTGGGGGCCTCCTACAATGAGCAGTTCTTC | CASSFRILGASYNEQFF | NA | TRBJ2-1 | TRBV27 | NA
TGTGCCAGCAGCCTGACAGGGGGCGGGGATCAGCCCCAGCATTTT | CASSLTGGGDQPQHF | TRBD1 | TRBJ1-5 | TRBV7-9 | NA
TGTGCCAGCAGCCCCGGGACAGGGGTCAATCAGCCCCAGCATTTT | CASSPGTGVNQPQHF | TRBD1 | TRBJ1-5 | TRBV5-4 | NA
TGCGCCAGCAGCCCCGGGACAGGGGACGGGATCAATGAGCAGTTCTTC | CASSPGTGDGINEQFF | TRBD1 | TRBJ2-1 | TRBV5-1 | once
TGTGCCATAAAAGCGGGCCGGTCCACAGATACGCAGTATTTT | CAIKAGRSTDTQYF | NA | TRBJ2-3 | TRBV10-3 | NA
TGTGCCAGCAGCCCCAGGAGAGGGCGGTACGAGCAGTACTTC | CASSPRRGRYEQYF | NA | TRBJ2-7 | TRBV6-2/TRBV6-3 | NA
TGTGCCAGCAGCTTAGAGCAGGGGGCTAACTATGGCTACACCTTC | CASSLEQGANYGYTF | TRBD1 | TRBJ1-2 | TRBV7-9 | NA
TGTGCCACCAGTGATCCCGGGACAGGGTTGACCGGGGAGCTGTTTTTT | CATSDPGTGLTGELFF | TRBD1 | TRBJ2-2 | TRBV24-1 | NA
TGTGCCAGCAGCCAAGGGGTGGCTAGCGAGTTCTTC | CASSQGVASEFF | NA | TRBJ2-1 | TRBV3-1/TRBV3-2 | NA
TGTGCCTGGAATCGGGGTTCCCCCTCGGCAAATTCACCCCTCCACTTT | CAWNRGSPSANSPLHF | NA | TRBJ1-6 | TRBV30 | few
TGTGCCAGCTACAACCGCAACGACGGACACTCTGGAAACACCATATATTTT | CASYNRNDGHSGNTIYF | NA | TRBJ1-3 | TRBV19 | NA
TGTGCCATCAGTCTGACAGGGACCTCCTCCAATGAGCAGTTCTTC | CAISLTGTSSNEQFF | TRBD1 | TRBJ2-1 | TRBV10-3 | NA
TGCGCCAGCAGCCAGAACAGGGGGCTTTGGCAGCCCCAGCATTTT | CASSQNRGLWQPQHF | TRBD1 | TRBJ1-5 | TRBV4-3 | few
TGTGCCAGCAGCTTGGGACTTAATAATTCACCCCTCCACTTT | CASSLGLNNSPLHF | NA | TRBJ1-6 | TRBV7-9 | NA
TGTGCCAGCAGCGCCCTAGCGGGGGTGGGCACAGATACGCAGTATTTT | CASSALAGVGTDTQYF | TRBD2 | TRBJ2-3 | TRBV9 | NA
TGCGCCAGCAGCTTTTTGGGACTAGCGGCGCTTGATACGCAGTATTTT | CASSFLGLAALDTQYF | TRBD2 | TRBJ2-3 | TRBV5-1 | NA
TGTGCCAGCTCACCAACAAGCTCCTATAATTCACCCCTCCACTTT | CASSPTSSYNSPLHF | NA | TRBJ1-6 | TRBV18 | NA
TGTGCCATCAGTGACAACCCGACTAGCGGGAGTATCCATGAGCAGTTCTTC | CAISDNPTSGSIHEQFF | TRBD2 | TRBJ2-1 | TRBV10-3 | NA
TGTGCCATCAGTGAGGGACAGGGCAGTGAAGCTTTCTTT | CAISEGQGSEAFF | TRBD1 | TRBJ1-1 | TRBV10-3 | NA
TGTGCCAGCAGCTTAGATCTGAGGACACTAAACACTGAAGCTTTCTTT | CASSLDLRTLNTEAFF | NA | TRBJ1-1 | TRBV11-3 | NA
TGTGCCAGCAGCCCTTCCGGGGGGAGCACAGATACGCAGTATTTT | CASSPSGGSTDTQYF | TRBD2 | TRBJ2-3 | TRBV7-2 | NA
TGTGCCAGCAGCTTGCGAGCCCCGGCCGACGGGGATGGCTACACCTTC | CASSLRAPADGDGYTF | NA | TRBJ1-2 | TRBV5-4 | NA
TGCGCCAGCAGCAAGGGACAGGGGACGTATGGCTACACCTTC | CASSKGQGTYGYTF | TRBD1 | TRBJ1-2 | TRBV10-2 | NA
TGTGCCAGCAGCTTAAGGCTAGCGGGGGACCAAGAGACCCAGTACTTC | CASSLRLAGDQETQYF | TRBD2 | TRBJ2-5 | TRBV7-2 | once
TGTGCCAGCAGTTACTACGGGTATTCTGGCTACACCTTC | CASSYYGYSGYTF | NA | TRBJ1-2 | TRBV6-2/TRBV6-3 | NA
TGTGCCAGCAGCGGGACTAGCGGAAACACCGGGGAGCTGTTTTTT | CASSGTSGNTGELFF | TRBD2 | TRBJ2-2 | TRBV2 | NA
TGCGCCAGCAGCCGGAGCCCTAACTCTGGAAACACCATATATTTT | CASSRSPNSGNTIYF | NA | TRBJ1-3 | TRBV4-3 | NA
TGTGCCAGCAGGAAGGCGGGGATGAACACTGAAGCTTTCTTT | CASRKAGMNTEAFF | NA | TRBJ1-1 | TRBV6-5 | NA
TGTGCCAGCAGTGAAGCGAGGAATGGCTACACCTTC | CASSEARNGYTF | NA | TRBJ1-2 | TRBV2 | NA
TGCAGTGCTAGTTCTACTAGCTTATCGTCCTACGAGCAGTACTTC | CSASSTSLSSYEQYF | NA | TRBJ2-7 | TRBV20-1 | NA